This is a list of T cell receptor beta chains from one sample in a study of cytomegalovirus exposure and HLA in healthy donors. Produced via immunoSEQ multiplex PCR; TCRdb's table is partial and in-frame only. Of about 150,000 clones in the sample, around 80% were seen once. The sequenced material came from PBMCs. The source is a man in his forties in good health and CMV-seropositive. The CDR3 runs from the conserved cysteine through the conserved F or W. D genes are given only for firm matches. Rows give clone size only sometimes, using once, few, many, or a class for an expanded clone.

DNA	CDR3	D	V	J	length	size
TGTGCCAGCAGCGCACTCCAGGGGGCCGCGACTGAAGCTTTCTTT	CASSALQGAATEAFF	TRBD1	TRBV9	TRBJ1-1	15	.
TGTGCCAGCAGACAGTCTAGCGGGAGTGGGGAGCAGTTCTTC	CASRQSSGSGEQFF	TRBD2	TRBV9	TRBJ2-1	14	.
TGTGCCAGCAGCTTCGCAGTAGGGGCCTCCGAGCAGTACTTC	CASSFAVGASEQYF	.	TRBV5-4	TRBJ2-7	14	.
TGTGCCAGCAGCTTAATCCGACTAGCGCGCGGGATTGAGCAGTTCTTC	CASSLIRLARGIEQFF	TRBD2	TRBV7-2	TRBJ2-1	16	.
TGTGCCAGCAGCCTGATCTTAAGTAATCGGGATGAGCAGTTCTTC	CASSLILSNRDEQFF	.	TRBV7-9	TRBJ2-1	15	.
TGTGCCAGCAGAACCAGGACAGCTAGCTACGAGCAGTACTTC	CASRTRTASYEQYF	.	TRBV27	TRBJ2-7	14	.
TGCAGCACCGCCAACAGGGGGTGGACGCAGTATTTT	CSTANRGWTQYF	TRBD1	TRBV29-1	TRBJ2-3	12	.
TGCGCCAGCAGCCAAGAAAGGGGCGCGAATTCACCCCTCCACTTT	CASSQERGANSPLHF	.	TRBV4-3	TRBJ1-6	15	.
TGCGCCAGCAGCTCTGAGGGGGCGGCTAATGAAAAACTGTTTTTT	CASSSEGAANEKLFF	TRBD1	TRBV5-1	TRBJ1-4	15	.
TGTGCCAGCAGCTCTCCCTCGGGGGACGGAGGCACCATATATTTT	CASSSPSGDGGTIYF	.	TRBV5-6	TRBJ1-3	15	.
TGTGCCAGCAGCGGTGTGGGCCCGAGCTCCTACGAGCAGTACTTC	CASSGVGPSSYEQYF	.	TRBV5-6	TRBJ2-7	15	few
TGTGCCAGCAGAAAGTCGTGGGGCGACTATGGCTACACCTTC	CASRKSWGDYGYTF	.	TRBV6-5	TRBJ1-2	14	few
TGTGCCAGCAGCTTACCCCGGACAGGGGGTGGGGAGACCCAGTACTTC	CASSLPRTGGGETQYF	TRBD1	TRBV7-2	TRBJ2-5	16	.
TGTGCCAGCTCAGGGGAGAACACCATATATTTT	CASSGENTIYF	.	TRBV18	TRBJ1-3	11	.
TGCGCCAGCAGCCAAGAATACGGAGGGCAGTACTTC	CASSQEYGGQYF	.	TRBV4-1	TRBJ2-7	12	.
TGTGCCACCAGCAGAGAACAGCTTAGCAATCAGCCCCAGCATTTT	CATSREQLSNQPQHF	.	TRBV15	TRBJ1-5	15	.
TGTGCCAGCCACCGGGACAGGAACACTGAAGCTTTCTTT	CASHRDRNTEAFF	TRBD1	TRBV2	TRBJ1-1	13	.
TGTGCCAGCAGCCTTAAGAGCTTGAAAGAGACCCAGTACTTC	CASSLKSLKETQYF	.	TRBV7-8	TRBJ2-5	14	few
TGTGCCAGCAGCAAAGCCCTCGAAGCGAGCTCCTACGAGCAGTACTTC	CASSKALEASSYEQYF	.	TRBV21-1	TRBJ2-7	16	.
TGTGCCAGCAGTGGGACCAGTACAGGGGGGAGCTATGGCTACACCTTC	CASSGTSTGGSYGYTF	TRBD1	TRBV6-6	TRBJ1-2	16	.
TGTGCCAGCAGCTTTGTCAGGACCGGGGAGCTGTTTTTT	CASSFVRTGELFF	.	TRBV7-3	TRBJ2-2	13	.
TGTGCCAGCAGGGGAGGACCTGTGGACACTGAAGCTTTCTTT	CASRGGPVDTEAFF	.	TRBV2	TRBJ1-1	14	once
TGTGCCAGCAGCCAAGATAGAACTAGCGGGAGGGGGCAGTATTTT	CASSQDRTSGRGQYF	TRBD2	TRBV4-2	TRBJ2-3	15	.
TGTGCCAGCACATGGACTAGCAAAGGGGAGCTGTTTTTT	CASTWTSKGELFF	TRBD2	TRBV9	TRBJ2-2	13	.
TGTGCCACCAGCAGAGATCGTCGGGAGGGAAAGGGGTCTTATGGCTACACCTTC	CATSRDRREGKGSYGYTF	.	TRBV15	TRBJ1-2	18	.
TGTGCCAGCAGCCTTCAGGGTAATCGAAACACCATATATTTT	CASSLQGNRNTIYF	.	TRBV28	TRBJ1-3	14	.
TGTGCCAGCAGCTTGGGGGGTGGAAACACCATATATTTT	CASSLGGGNTIYF	.	TRBV11-2	TRBJ1-3	13	few
TGTGCCAGCAGTCCCGGTGGACAGCAGCCCCAGCATTTT	CASSPGGQQPQHF	.	TRBV27	TRBJ1-5	13	.
TGTGCCAGCAGCGCCAGGGTTTCGTTCTCTGGGGCCAACGTCCTGACTTTC	CASSARVSFSGANVLTF	.	TRBV7-8	TRBJ2-6	17	.
TGTGCCAGCAGCACGACTAGCGGGAGGGATATCTACAATGAGCAGTTCTTC	CASSTTSGRDIYNEQFF	TRBD2	TRBV7-9	TRBJ2-1	17	once